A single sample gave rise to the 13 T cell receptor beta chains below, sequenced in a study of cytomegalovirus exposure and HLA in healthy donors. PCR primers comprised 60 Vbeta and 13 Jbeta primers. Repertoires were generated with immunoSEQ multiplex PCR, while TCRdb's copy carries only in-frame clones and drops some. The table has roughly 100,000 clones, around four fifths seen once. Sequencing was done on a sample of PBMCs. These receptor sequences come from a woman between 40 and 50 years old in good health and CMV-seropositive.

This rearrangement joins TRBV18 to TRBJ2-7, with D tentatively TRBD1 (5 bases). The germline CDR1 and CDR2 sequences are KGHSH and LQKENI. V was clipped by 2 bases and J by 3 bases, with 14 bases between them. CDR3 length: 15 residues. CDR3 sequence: CASSPDEVTDYEQYF. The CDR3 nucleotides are TGTGCCAGCTCACCAGACGAGGTGACAGACTACGAGCAGTACTTC.

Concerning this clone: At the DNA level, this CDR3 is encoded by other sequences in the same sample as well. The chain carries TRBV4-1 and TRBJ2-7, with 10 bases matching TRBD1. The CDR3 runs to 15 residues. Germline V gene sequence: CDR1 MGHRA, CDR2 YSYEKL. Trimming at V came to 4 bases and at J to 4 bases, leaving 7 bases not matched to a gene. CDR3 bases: TGCGCCAGCAGCCGGCTGGACAGGGGGGATTACGAGCAGTACTTC. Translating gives CASSRLDRGDYEQYF.

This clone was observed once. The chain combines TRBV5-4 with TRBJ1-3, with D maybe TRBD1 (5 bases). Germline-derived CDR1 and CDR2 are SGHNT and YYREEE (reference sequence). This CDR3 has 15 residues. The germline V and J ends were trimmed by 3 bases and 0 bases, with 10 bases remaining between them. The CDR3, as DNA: TGTGCCAGCAGCTGGGGGGTTAGCTCTGGAAACACCATATATTTT. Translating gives CASSWGVSSGNTIYF.

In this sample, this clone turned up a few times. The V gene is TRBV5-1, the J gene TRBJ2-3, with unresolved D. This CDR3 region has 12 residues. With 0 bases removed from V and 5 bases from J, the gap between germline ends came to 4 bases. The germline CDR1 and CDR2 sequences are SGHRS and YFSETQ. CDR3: CASSLALDTQYF. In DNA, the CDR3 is TGCGCCAGCAGCTTGGCTTTAGATACGCAGTATTTT.

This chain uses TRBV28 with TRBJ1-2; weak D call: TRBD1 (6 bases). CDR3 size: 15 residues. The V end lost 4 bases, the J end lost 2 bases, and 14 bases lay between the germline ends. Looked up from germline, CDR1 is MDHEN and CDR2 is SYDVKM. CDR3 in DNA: TGTGCCAGCAGTTCACCCGGGACACCAAACTATGGCTACACCTTC. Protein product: CASSSPGTPNYGYTF.

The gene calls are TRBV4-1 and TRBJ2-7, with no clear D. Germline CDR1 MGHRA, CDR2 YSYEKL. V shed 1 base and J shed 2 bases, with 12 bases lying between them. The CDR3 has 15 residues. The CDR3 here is CASSQGTVAPYEQYF. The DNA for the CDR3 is TGCGCCAGCAGCCAAGGAACAGTCGCTCCCTACGAGCAGTACTTC.

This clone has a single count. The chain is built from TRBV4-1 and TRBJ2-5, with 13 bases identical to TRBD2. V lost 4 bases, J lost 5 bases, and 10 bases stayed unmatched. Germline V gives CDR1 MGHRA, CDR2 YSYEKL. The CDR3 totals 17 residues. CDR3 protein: CASSPGTSGVMAETQYF. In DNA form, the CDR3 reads TGCGCCAGCAGCCCCGGGACTAGCGGGGTGATGGCGGAGACCCAGTACTTC.

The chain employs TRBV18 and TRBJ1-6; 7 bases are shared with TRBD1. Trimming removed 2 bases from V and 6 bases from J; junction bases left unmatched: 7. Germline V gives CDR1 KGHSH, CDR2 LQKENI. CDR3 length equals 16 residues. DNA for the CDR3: TGTGCCAGCTCACCAGGAGAGACAGGGCTTAATTCACCCCTCCACTTT. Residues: CASSPGETGLNSPLHF.

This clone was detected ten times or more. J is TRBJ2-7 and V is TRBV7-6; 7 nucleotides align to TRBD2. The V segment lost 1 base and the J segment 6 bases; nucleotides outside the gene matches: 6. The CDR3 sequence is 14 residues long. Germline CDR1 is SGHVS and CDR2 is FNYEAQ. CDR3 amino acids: CASSLGGVAGEQYF. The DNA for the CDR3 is TGTGCCAGCAGCTTAGGGGGAGTAGCGGGCGAGCAGTACTTC. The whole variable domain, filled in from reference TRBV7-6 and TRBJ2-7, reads GAGVSQSPRYKVTKRGQDVALRCDPISGHVSLYWYRQALGQGPEFLTYFNYEAQQDKSGLPNDRFSAERPEGSISTLTIQRTEQRDSAMYRCASSLGGVAGEQYFGPGTRLTVT.

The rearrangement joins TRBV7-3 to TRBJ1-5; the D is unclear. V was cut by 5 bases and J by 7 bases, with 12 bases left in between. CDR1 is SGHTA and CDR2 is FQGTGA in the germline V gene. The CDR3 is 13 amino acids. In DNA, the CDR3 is TGTGCCAGCAGCGCAACCGCGGGGCAGCCCCAGCATTTT. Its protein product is CASSATAGQPQHF.

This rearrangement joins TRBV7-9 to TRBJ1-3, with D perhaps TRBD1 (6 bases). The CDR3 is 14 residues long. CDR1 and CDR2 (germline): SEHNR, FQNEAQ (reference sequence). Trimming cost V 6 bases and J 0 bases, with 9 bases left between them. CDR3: CASRPDSSGNTIYF. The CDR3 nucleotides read TGTGCCAGCAGACCGGACAGCTCTGGAAACACCATATATTTT. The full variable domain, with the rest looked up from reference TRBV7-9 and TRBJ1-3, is DTGVSQNPRHKITKRGQNVTFRCDPISEHNRLYWYRQTLGQGPEFLTYFQNEAQLEKSRLLSDRFSAERPKGSFSTLEIQRTEQGDSAMYLCASRPDSSGNTIYFGEGSWLTVV.

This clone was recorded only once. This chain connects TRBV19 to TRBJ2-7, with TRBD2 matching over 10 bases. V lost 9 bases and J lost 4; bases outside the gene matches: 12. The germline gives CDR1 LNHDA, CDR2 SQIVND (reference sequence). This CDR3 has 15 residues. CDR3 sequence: CASGRSSGSWYEQYF. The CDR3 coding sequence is TGTGCCAGCGGTCGCTCTAGCGGGAGTTGGTACGAGCAGTACTTC. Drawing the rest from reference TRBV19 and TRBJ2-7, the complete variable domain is DGGITQSPKYLFRKEGQNVTLSCEQNLNHDAMYWYRQDPGQGLRLIYYSQIVNDFQKGDIAEGYSVSREKKESFPLTVTSAQKNPTAFYLCASGRSSGSWYEQYFGPGTRLTVT.

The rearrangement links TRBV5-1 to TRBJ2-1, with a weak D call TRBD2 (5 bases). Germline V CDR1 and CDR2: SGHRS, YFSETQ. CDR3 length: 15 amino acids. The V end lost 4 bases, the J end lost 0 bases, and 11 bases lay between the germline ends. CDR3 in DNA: TGCGCCAGCAGCCTTGTGGGGAGCTCCTACAATGAGCAGTTCTTC. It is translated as CASSLVGSSYNEQFF. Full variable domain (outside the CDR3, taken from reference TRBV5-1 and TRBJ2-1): KAGVTQTPRYLIKTRGQQVTLSCSPISGHRSVSWYQQTPGQGLQFLFEYFSETQRNKGNFPGRFSGRQFSNSRSEMNVSTLELGDSALYLCASSLVGSSYNEQFFGPGTRLTVL.